This T cell receptor (beta chain) was recovered during a study of monozygotic twins with inflammatory bowel disease. The germline CDR1 and CDR2 sequences are SGHTA and FQGNSA. CDR3 length: 16 amino acids. Addition of UMIs with a 6-nucleotide sample barcode was achieved by template switching. Nested amplification of TCRalpha and TCRbeta cDNA involved two PCRs of around 15 and 10 cycles. TCRdb re-called the 5' RACE reads and shows each CDR3 protein once, DNA omitted. The sample's table shows approximately 150,000 distinct CDR3 sequences. The specimen sequenced was blood. The sequence was collected from a human donor with ulcerative colitis or Crohn's disease, or a healthy co-twin of an affected twin (not recorded which). The rearrangement uses TRBV7-2 and TRBJ2-5; the D call from TCRdb, TRBD2, cannot be confirmed without DNA. CDR3 protein: CASSLYSVGGKKTQYF.